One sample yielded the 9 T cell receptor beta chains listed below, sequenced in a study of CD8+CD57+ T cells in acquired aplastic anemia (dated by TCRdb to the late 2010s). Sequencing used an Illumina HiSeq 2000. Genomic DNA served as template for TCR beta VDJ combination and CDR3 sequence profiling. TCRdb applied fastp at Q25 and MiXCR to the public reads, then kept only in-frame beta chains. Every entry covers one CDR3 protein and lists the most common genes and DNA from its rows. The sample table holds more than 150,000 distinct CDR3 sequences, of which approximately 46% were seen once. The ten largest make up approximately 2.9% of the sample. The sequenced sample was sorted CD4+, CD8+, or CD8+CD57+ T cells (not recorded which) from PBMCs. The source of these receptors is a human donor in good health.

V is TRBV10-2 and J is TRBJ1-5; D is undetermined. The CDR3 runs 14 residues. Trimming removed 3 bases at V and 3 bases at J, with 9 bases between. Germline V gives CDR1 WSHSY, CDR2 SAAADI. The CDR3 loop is CASSDTEANQPQHF. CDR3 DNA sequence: TGCGCCAGCAGTGACACGGAAGCCAATCAGCCCCAGCATTTT.

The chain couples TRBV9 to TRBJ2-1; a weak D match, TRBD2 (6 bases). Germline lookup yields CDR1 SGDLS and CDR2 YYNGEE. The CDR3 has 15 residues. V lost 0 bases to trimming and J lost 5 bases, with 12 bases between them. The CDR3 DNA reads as TGTGCCAGCAGCGTAGCTAGCGTTCGGGACAATGAGCAGTTCTTC. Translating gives CASSVASVRDNEQFF.

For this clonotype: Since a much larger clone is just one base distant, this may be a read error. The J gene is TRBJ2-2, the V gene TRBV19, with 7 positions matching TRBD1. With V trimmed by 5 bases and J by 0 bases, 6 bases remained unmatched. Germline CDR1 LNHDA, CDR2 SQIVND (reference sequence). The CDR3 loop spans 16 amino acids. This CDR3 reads CASSPGQIPNTGELFF. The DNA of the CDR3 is TGTGCCAGTAGTCCGGGACAGATTCCGAACACCGGGGAGCTGTTTTTT.

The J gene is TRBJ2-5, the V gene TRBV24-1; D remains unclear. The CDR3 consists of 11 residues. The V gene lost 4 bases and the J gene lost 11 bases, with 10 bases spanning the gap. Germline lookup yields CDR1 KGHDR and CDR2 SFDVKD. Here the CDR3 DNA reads TGTGCCACCAGTGAAGGGATCCGACAGTACTTC. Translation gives CATSEGIRQYF.

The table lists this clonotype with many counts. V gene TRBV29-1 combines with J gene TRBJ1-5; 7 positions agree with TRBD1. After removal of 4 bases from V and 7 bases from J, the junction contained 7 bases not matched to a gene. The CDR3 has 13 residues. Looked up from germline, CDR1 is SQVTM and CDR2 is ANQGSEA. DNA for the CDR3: TGCAGCGTTGTGGAGGGGGCCGGGCAGCCCCAGCATTTT. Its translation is CSVVEGAGQPQHF.

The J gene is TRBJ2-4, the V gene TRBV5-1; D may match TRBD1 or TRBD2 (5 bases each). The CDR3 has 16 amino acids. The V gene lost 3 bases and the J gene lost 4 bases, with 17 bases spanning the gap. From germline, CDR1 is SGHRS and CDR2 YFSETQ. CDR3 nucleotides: TGCGCCAGCAGCTGGGGACCTAGTTCTAATAAAAACATTCAGTACTTC. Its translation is CASSWGPSSNKNIQYF.

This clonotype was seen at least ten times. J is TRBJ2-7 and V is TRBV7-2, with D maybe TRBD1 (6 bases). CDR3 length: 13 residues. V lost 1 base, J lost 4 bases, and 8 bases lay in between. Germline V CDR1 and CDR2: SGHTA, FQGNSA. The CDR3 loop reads CASSLGGGYEQYF. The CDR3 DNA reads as TGTGCCAGCAGCTTAGGAGGGGGATACGAGCAGTACTTC. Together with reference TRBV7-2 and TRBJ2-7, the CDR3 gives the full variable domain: GAGVSQSPSNKVTEKGKDVELRCDPISGHTALYWYRQSLGQGLEFLIYFQGNSAPDKSGLPSDRFSAERTGGSVSTLTIQRTQQEDSAVYLCASSLGGGYEQYFGPGTRLTVT.

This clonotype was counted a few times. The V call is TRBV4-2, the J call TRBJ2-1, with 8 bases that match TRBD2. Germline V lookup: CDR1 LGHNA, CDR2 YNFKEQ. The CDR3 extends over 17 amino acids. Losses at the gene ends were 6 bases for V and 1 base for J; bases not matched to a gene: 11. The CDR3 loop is CASSSGLTSASYNEQFF. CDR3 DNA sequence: TGTGCCAGCAGTTCTGGGTTGACTAGCGCATCCTACAATGAGCAGTTCTTC.

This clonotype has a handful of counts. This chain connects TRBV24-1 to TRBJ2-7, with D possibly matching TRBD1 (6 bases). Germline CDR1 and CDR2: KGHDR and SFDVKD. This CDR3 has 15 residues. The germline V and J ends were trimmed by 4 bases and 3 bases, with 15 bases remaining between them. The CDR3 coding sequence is TGTGCCACCAGTGAGCACAGGGTGGGCTTCTACGAGCAGTACTTC. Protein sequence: CATSEHRVGFYEQYF.